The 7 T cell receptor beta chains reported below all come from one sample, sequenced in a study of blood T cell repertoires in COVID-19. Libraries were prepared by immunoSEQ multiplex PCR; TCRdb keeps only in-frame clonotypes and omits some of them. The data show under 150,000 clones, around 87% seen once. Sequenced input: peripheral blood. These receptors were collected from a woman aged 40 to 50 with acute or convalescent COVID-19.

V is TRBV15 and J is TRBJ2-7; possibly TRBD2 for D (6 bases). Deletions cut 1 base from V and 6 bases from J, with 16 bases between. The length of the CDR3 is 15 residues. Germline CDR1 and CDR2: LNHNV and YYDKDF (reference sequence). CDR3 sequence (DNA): TGTGCCACCAGCAGAGTTGGGGGGAGAGGGCTCGAGCAGTACTTC. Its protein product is CATSRVGGRGLEQYF. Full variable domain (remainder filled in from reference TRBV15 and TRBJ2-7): DAMVIQNPRYQVTQFGKPVTLSCSQTLNHNVMYWYQQKSSQAPKLLFHYYDKDFNNEADTPDNFQSRRPNTSFCFLDIRSPGLGDTAMYLCATSRVGGRGLEQYFGPGTRLTVT.

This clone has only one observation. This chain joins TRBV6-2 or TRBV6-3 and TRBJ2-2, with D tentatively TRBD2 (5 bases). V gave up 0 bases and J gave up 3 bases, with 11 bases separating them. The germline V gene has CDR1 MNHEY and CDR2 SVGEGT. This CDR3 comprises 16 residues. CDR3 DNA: TGTGCCAGCAGTTACTCGGGGTTGGGAGACACCGGGGAGCTGTTTTTT. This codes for CASSYSGLGDTGELFF.

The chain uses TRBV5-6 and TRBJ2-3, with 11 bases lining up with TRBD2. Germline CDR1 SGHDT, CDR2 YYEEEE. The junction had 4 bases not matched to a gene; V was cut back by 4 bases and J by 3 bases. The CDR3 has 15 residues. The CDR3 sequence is CASSAASGGTDTQYF. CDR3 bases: TGTGCCAGCAGCGCCGCTAGCGGGGGGACAGATACGCAGTATTTT.

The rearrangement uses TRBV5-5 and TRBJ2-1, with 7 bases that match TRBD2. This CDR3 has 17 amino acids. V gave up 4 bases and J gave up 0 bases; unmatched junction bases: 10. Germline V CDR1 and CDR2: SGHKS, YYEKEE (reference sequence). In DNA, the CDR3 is TGTGCCAGCAGCGGGGGAGCGGGGACGAGCTCCTACAATGAGCAGTTCTTC. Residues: CASSGGAGTSSYNEQFF.

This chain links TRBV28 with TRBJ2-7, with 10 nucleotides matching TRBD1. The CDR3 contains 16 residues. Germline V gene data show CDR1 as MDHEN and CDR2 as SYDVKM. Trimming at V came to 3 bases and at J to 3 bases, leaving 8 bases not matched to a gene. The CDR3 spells CASSFWGQGTHYEQYF. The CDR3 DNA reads TGTGCCAGCAGTTTTTGGGGACAGGGGACCCACTACGAGCAGTACTTC.

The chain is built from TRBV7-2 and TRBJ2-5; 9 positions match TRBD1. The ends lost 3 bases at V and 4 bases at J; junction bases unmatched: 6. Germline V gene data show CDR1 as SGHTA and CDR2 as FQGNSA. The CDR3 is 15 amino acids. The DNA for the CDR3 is TGTGCCAGCAGCTTCCTACCGGGACAGGGAGAGACCCAGTACTTC. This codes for CASSFLPGQGETQYF. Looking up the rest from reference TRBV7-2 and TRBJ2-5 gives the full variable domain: GAGVSQSPSNKVTEKGKDVELRCDPISGHTALYWYRQSLGQGLEFLIYFQGNSAPDKSGLPSDRFSAERTGGSVSTLTIQRTQQEDSAVYLCASSFLPGQGETQYFGPGTRLLVL.

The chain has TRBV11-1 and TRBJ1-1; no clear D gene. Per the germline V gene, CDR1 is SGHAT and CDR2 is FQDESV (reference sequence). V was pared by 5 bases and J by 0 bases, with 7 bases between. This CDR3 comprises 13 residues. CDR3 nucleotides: TGTGCCAGCAGCCGTACAGTGAACACTGAAGCTTTCTTT. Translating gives CASSRTVNTEAFF.